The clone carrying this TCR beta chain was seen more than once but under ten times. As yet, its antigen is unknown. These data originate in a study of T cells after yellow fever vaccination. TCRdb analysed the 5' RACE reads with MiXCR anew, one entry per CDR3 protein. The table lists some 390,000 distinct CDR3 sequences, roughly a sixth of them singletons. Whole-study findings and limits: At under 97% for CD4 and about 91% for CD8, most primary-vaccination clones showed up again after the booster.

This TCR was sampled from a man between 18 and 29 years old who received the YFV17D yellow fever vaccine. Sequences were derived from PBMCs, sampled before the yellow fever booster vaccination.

The CDR3 DNA is TGTGCCAGCAGCCTGGGGGGGTTTAGCCCCTACGAGCAGTACGTC. This gives the protein CASSLGGFSPYEQYV. J is TRBJ2-7 and V is TRBV28; 7 bases line up with TRBD2. The CDR3 spans 15 residues. V lost 6 bases, J lost 2 bases, and 10 bases stayed unmatched. Germline V gene sequence: CDR1 MDHEN, CDR2 SYDVKM.